This TCR beta chain was profiled in a study of OX40 agonist ivuxolimab in advanced cancers. Overall study context: Ivuxolimab doses were 0.01, 0.1, 0.3, 1.5, 3 or 10 mg/kg every 2 weeks. Prior anti-PD-1, anti-PD-L1 or anti-CTLA-4 therapy did not bar entry, and less than 50% had some. Patients were 65% to 85% male with ages roughly 20 to 90, mean 60.

Produced via immunoSEQ multiplex PCR; TCRdb's table is partial and in-frame only. This sample carries 50,000 to 85,000 clones, 87% of them seen once, and the ten largest clones take roughly 2%. CDR3 size: 15 residues. The V gene lost 3 bases and the J gene lost 0 bases, with 8 bases spanning the gap. Germline V CDR1 and CDR2: SGHTA, FQGTGA. This receptor was obtained from an adult with an advanced solid tumor such as melanoma, head and neck, liver or kidney cancer. The sample here was CD4+ or CD8+ T cells sorted from blood, taken in a trial of the OX40 agonist ivuxolimab. V and J are TRBV7-3 and TRBJ2-2, with D possibly matching TRBD1 (5 bases). The CDR3 spells CASSLRQSNTGELFF. The DNA of the CDR3 is TGTGCCAGCAGCTTGAGACAGTCGAACACCGGGGAGCTGTTTTTT.